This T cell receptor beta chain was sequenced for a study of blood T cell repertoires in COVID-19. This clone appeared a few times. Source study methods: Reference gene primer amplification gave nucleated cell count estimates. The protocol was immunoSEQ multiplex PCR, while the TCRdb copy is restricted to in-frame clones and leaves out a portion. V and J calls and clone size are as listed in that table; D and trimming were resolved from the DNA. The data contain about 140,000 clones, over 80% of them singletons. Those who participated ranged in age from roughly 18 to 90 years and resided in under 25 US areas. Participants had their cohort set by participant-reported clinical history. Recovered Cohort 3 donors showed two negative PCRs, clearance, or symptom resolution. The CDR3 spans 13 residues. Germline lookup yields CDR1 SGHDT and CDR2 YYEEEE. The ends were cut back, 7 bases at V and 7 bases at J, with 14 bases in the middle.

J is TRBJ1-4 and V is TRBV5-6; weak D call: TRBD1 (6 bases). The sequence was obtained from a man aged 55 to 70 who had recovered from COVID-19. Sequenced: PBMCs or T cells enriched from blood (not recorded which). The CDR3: CASQLGQSEKLFF. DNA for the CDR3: TGTGCCAGCCAGTTAGGACAGTCTGAAAAACTGTTTTTT.